One and the same sample provided the 20 T cell receptor beta chains below, sequenced in a study of regulatory T cells in long-lasting Graves disease. Time point: newly diagnosed GD, antithyroid drugs for less than 3 months. Generation of the TCR library employed RNA extracted from PBMCs. Sequencing libraries for TCR beta were prepared with iRepertoire HTBI primers and Arm-PCR of CDR3 regions. TCRdb passed the multiplex PCR reads through MiXCR, listing each CDR3 protein once. The table has roughly 250,000 distinct CDR3 sequences, about 18% seen once; the top ten hold 14%. This sample was shared with a second study, whose subject was T cells in Graves' hyperthyroidism and ophthalmopathy.

This specimen was peripheral blood mononuclear cells (PBMCs), taken at new diagnosis, from a patient treated with antithyroid drugs. Source of these receptors: a woman aged 25 to 39 with Graves disease.

This clonotype was seen ten or more times. This chain connects TRBV20-1 to TRBJ1-5; possibly TRBD1 for D (5 bases). There are 19 residues in the CDR3. V was clipped by 3 bases and J by 0 bases, with 24 bases between them. Looked up from germline, CDR1 is DFQATT and CDR2 is SNEGSKA (reference sequence). DNA for the CDR3: TGCAGTGCTAGTAAAAGGGGCTCCCCCGAGCTCTATAGCAATCAGCCCCAGCATTTT. Its protein product is CSASKRGSPELYSNQPQHF.

This clonotype was seen a few times. The CDR3 region is CASSLGDTNYEQYF. As DNA, the CDR3 is TGTGCCAGCAGCTTAGGGGATACAAACTACGAGCAGTACTTC. V usage is TRBV7-9 and J usage is TRBJ2-7; D unclear. The germline gives CDR1 SEHNR, CDR2 FQNEAQ (reference sequence). Trimming took 1 base from V and 3 from J, leaving 10 bases between them. The CDR3 is 14 amino acids.

This clonotype was seen a single time. The rearrangement links TRBV20-1 to TRBJ2-7; tentatively, D is TRBD2 (7 bases). Deletions cut 5 bases from V and 5 bases from J, with 19 bases between. Per germline, CDR1 DFQATT and CDR2 SNEGSKA (reference sequence). The CDR3 is 14 amino acids. The CDR3 DNA sequence: TGCAGTGCTGGAAGAGGGGGGGCCGGGAACGAGCAGTACTTC. Amino acids: CSAGRGGAGNEQYF.

This clonotype occurred a few times. This sequence joins TRBV4-1 and TRBJ1-6, with 9 bases lining up with TRBD1. Trimming at V came to 1 base and at J to 9 bases, leaving 7 bases not matched to a gene. Per the germline V gene, CDR1 is MGHRA and CDR2 is YSYEKL. This CDR3 is 16 amino acids long. The DNA for the CDR3 is TGCGCCAGCAGCCAAGTCGAGGGGACAGGGTTTTCACCCCTCCACTTT. It encodes CASSQVEGTGFSPLHF.

The sample holds many counts of this clonotype. This chain links TRBV5-6 with TRBJ1-2, with 7 bases aligning to TRBD1. The CDR3 is made up of 13 amino acids. The germline CDR1 and CDR2 sequences are SGHDT and YYEEEE. J was trimmed by 9 bases and V by 2 bases; bases with no gene match: 7. This chain's CDR3 is CASSFETGFRYTF. In DNA, the CDR3 is TGTGCCAGCAGCTTCGAGACAGGGTTTCGCTACACCTTC. Variable domain in full (rest from reference TRBV5-6 and TRBJ1-2): DAGVTQSPTHLIKTRGQQVTLRCSPKSGHDTVSWYQQALGQGPQFIFQYYEEEERQRGNFPDRFSGHQFPNYSSELNVNALLLGDSALYLCASSFETGFRYTFGSGTRLTVV.

About this clonotype: A read error likely explains this, since a far larger clone differs by one base. This chain joins TRBV7-2 and TRBJ2-1; a possible D gene is TRBD1 (5 bases). The V gene's germline CDR1 is SGHTA and CDR2 FQGNSA. The V gene lost 5 bases and the J gene lost 10 bases, with 15 bases spanning the gap. CDR3 length: 13 residues. CDR3 amino acids: CASSVRQTYEQFF. The CDR3 DNA follows: TGTGCCAGCAGCGTCCGACAGACCTACGAGCAGTTCTTC.

This clonotype was found many times. V is TRBV5-1 and J is TRBJ2-1; D is uncertain. The CDR3 totals 13 residues. The germline V gene has CDR1 SGHRS and CDR2 YFSETQ. Trimming left V 4 bases short and J 3 bases short, with 8 bases between. CDR3 loop: CASSPGIYNEQFF. Written as DNA, the CDR3 is TGCGCCAGCAGCCCTGGGATCTACAATGAGCAGTTCTTC.

This clonotype was seen ten or more times. CDR3 region: CASSDGQGNTGELFF. CDR3 nucleotide sequence: TGTGCCAGCAGCGACGGACAGGGTAACACCGGGGAGCTGTTTTTT. The rearrangement links TRBV25-1 to TRBJ2-2, with 8 bases matching TRBD1. The junction had 5 bases not matched to a gene; V was cut back by 6 bases and J by 2 bases. In germline, CDR1 is MGHDK, CDR2 SYGVNS. CDR3 size: 15 residues.

At least ten counts were recorded for this clonotype. The rearrangement links TRBV24-1 to TRBJ2-3, with D possibly being TRBD2 (5 bases). Germline CDR1 and CDR2: KGHDR and SFDVKD. The CDR3 is 14 residues long. Trimming shortened V by 5 bases and J by 0 bases, and 8 bases separated the two germline ends. The chain's CDR3 is CATSGAGSTDTQYF. The CDR3 nucleotides read TGTGCCACCAGTGGGGCGGGTAGCACAGATACGCAGTATTTT.

This clonotype has at least ten counts. The chain has TRBV2 and TRBJ1-5, with D tentatively TRBD1 (6 bases). V lost 6 bases to trimming and J lost 7 bases, with 19 bases between them. CDR3 length equals 15 residues. CDR1 and CDR2 (germline): SNHLY, FYNNEI. For the CDR3, the DNA is TGTGCCAGCAGGATACAGGGAGGGGGTGTACAGCCCCAGCATTTT. This translates into CASRIQGGGVQPQHF.

This clonotype showed up many times. The chain employs TRBV12-3 or TRBV12-4 and TRBJ2-5, with 9 bases matching TRBD2. V dropped 4 bases and J dropped 3; count of bases not matched to a gene: 6. CDR3 length equals 15 residues. Here the CDR3 reads CASSWSSGDEETQYF. CDR3 DNA sequence: TGTGCCAGCAGTTGGTCTAGCGGGGATGAAGAGACCCAGTACTTC.

This clonotype was seen ten or more times. V and J are TRBV7-8 and TRBJ1-4; TRBD1 agrees at 7 bases. In germline, CDR1 is SGHVS, CDR2 FQNEAQ. The CDR3 consists of 15 residues. V trimming: 0 bases; J trimming: 4 bases; junction bases outside the gene matches: 2. The DNA for the CDR3 is TGTGCCAGCAGCTTAGCTGGGACAGATAATGAAAAACTGTTTTTT. Its protein is CASSLAGTDNEKLFF. Combining the CDR3 with reference TRBV7-8 and TRBJ1-4 gives the whole variable domain GAGVSQSPRYKVAKRGQDVALRCDPISGHVSLFWYQQALGQGPEFLTYFQNEAQLDKSGLPSDRFFAERPEGSVSTLKIQRTQQEDSAVYLCASSLAGTDNEKLFFGSGTQLSVL.

V is TRBV6-1 and J is TRBJ2-7; D not certain. CDR1 and CDR2 (germline): MNHNS, SASEGT. The CDR3 extends over 10 amino acids. Trimming pared 9 bases from V and 1 base from J, leaving 4 bases between. The CDR3 DNA is TGTGCCAGTGGGTCCTACGAGCAGTACTTC. This sequence encodes CASGSYEQYF.

This clonotype was counted ten times or more. The chain combines TRBV6-1 with TRBJ1-1; D is undetermined. Deletions cut 6 bases from V and 11 bases from J, with 19 bases between. Germline CDR1 is MNHNS and CDR2 is SASEGT. This CDR3 comprises 13 residues. CDR3 loop: CASRPEYAHRAFF. The CDR3 bases are TGTGCCAGCAGGCCCGAATACGCCCATAGGGCTTTCTTT.

In its sample, this clonotype was seen many times. The chain carries TRBV7-8 and TRBJ2-5; D call uncertain. The CDR3 consists of 14 residues. Between the trimmed V and J ends, which lost 2 bases and 2 bases, there was a span of 9 bases. CDR1 and CDR2 (germline): SGHVS, FQNEAQ. The CDR3 here is CASSLYRKQETQYF. CDR3 DNA: TGTGCCAGCAGCTTATATCGGAAGCAAGAGACCCAGTACTTC.

This clonotype was seen at least ten times. The chain joins TRBV27 to TRBJ2-5, with D hard to call. The length of the CDR3 is 13 residues. Deletions cut 6 bases from V and 7 bases from J, with 15 bases between. Looked up from germline, CDR1 is MNHEY and CDR2 is SMNVEV (reference sequence). The CDR3 region is CASRQDLLGTQYF. The DNA for the CDR3 is TGTGCCAGCAGACAAGACTTGCTTGGGACCCAGTACTTC.

Concerning this clonotype: This could be a read error, since a much larger clone is one nucleotide away. The chain links TRBV12-3 or TRBV12-4 to TRBJ2-2, with D maybe TRBD2 (5 bases). The CDR3 runs to 14 residues. CDR3 sequence: CASSFDMNTGELVF. The CDR3 DNA reads TGTGCCAGCAGTTTCGACATGAACACCGGGGAGCTGGTTTTT.

With regard to this clonotype: A far larger clone is only one base removed, so a read error is likely. The chain carries TRBV10-3 and TRBJ1-1; TRBD1 aligns across 9 bases. CDR1 and CDR2 from the germline V gene are ENHRY and SYGVKD. Trimming removed 5 bases from V and 0 bases from J; junction bases left unmatched: 13. This CDR3 contains 18 residues. The CDR3 loop is CAISYSGTGRRVNTEAFF. The DNA of the CDR3 is TGTGCCATCAGTTACTCCGGGACAGGGCGCCGAGTGAACACTGAAGCTTTCTTT.

The V call is TRBV11-2, the J call TRBJ2-1, with D hard to call. Trimming took off 0 bases at V and 8 bases at J, with 5 bases between the two ends. This CDR3 spans 12 amino acids. CDR1 is SGHAT and CDR2 is FQNNGV in the germline V gene. DNA of the CDR3: TGTGCCAGCAGCTTAGATCCGGATGAGCAGTTCTTC. Translated, it gives CASSLDPDEQFF.

This clonotype was observed at least ten times. V is TRBV29-1 and J is TRBJ2-5, with TRBD2 identical over 10 bases. Trimming took 0 bases from V and 5 from J; bases not matched to a gene: 18. Germline V gene data show CDR1 as SQVTM and CDR2 as ANQGSEA. The CDR3 is made up of 19 amino acids. CDR3 in DNA: TGCAGCGTTGAAGAGAAATTTCTCACTAGCGGGGTTCTTCAGGAGACCCAGTACTTC. Translated, it gives CSVEEKFLTSGVLQETQYF.